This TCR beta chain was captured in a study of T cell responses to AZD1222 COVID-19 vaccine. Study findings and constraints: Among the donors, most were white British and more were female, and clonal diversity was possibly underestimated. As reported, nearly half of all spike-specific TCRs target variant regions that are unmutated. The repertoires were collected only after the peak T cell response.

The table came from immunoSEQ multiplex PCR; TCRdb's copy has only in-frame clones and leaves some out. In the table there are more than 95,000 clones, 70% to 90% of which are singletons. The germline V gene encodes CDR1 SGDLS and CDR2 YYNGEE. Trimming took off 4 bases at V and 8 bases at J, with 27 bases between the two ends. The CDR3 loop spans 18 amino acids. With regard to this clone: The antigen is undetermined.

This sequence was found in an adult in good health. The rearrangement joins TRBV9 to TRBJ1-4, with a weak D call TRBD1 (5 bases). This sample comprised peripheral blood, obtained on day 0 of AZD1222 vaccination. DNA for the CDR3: TGTGCCAGCAGCACCCTCGTGAAGCCGGGACCAAGTCGAGAAAAACTGTTTTTT. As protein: CASSTLVKPGPSREKLFF. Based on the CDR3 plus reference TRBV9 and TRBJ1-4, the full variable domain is DSGVTQTPKHLITATGQRVTLRCSPRSGDLSVYWYQQSLDQGLQFLIQYYNGEERAKGNILERFSAQQFPDLHSELNLSSLELGDSALYFCASSTLVKPGPSREKLFFGSGTQLSVL.